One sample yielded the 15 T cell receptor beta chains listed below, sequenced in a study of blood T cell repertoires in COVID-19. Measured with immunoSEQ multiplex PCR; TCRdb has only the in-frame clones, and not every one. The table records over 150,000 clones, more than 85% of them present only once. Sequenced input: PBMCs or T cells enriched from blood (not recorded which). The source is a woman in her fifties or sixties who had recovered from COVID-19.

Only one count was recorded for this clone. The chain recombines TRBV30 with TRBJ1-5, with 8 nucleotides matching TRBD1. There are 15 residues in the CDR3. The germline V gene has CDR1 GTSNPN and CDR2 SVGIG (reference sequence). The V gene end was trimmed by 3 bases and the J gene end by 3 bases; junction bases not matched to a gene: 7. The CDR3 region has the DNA TGTGCCTGGAGCCGGACAGGGAAGAACAATCAGCCCCAGCATTTT. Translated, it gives CAWSRTGKNNQPQHF. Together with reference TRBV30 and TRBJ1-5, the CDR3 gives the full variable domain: SQTIHQWPATLVQPVGSPLSLECTVEGTSNPNLYWYRQAAGRGLQLLFYSVGIGQISSEVPQNLSASRPQDRQFILSSKKLLLSDSGFYLCAWSRTGKNNQPQHFGDGTRLSIL.

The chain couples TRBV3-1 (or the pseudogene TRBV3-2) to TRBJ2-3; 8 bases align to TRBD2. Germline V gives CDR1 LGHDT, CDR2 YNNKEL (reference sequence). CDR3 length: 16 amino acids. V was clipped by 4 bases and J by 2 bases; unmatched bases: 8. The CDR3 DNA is TGTGCCAGCAGCCTAGAACCGGGACTAGTCACAGATACGCAGTATTTT. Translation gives CASSLEPGLVTDTQYF.

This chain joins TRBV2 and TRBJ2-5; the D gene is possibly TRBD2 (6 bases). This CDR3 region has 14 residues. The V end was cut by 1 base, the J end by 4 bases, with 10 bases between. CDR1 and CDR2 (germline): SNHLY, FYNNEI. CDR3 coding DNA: TGTGCCAGCAGTGAAGTCAGTAGCGGAGAGACCCAGTACTTC. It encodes CASSEVSSGETQYF.

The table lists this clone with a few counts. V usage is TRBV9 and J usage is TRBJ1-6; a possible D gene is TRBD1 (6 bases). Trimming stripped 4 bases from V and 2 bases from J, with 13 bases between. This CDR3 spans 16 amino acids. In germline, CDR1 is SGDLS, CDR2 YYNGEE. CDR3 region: CASSRTVSTYNSPLHF. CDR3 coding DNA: TGTGCCAGCAGCCGGACAGTATCTACCTATAATTCACCCCTCCACTTT.

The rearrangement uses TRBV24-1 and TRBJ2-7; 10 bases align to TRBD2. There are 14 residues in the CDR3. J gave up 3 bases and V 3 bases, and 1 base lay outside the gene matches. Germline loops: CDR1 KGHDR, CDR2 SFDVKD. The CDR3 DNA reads TGTGCCACCAGTGATCCTAGCGGGGGCTACGAGCAGTACTTC. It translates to CATSDPSGGYEQYF.

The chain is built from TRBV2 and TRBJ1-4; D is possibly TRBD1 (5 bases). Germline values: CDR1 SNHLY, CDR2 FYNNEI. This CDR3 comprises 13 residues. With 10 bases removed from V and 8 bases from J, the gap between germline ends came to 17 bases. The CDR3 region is CATGPTGREKLFF. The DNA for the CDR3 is TGTGCCACAGGGCCAACCGGGAGAGAAAAACTGTTTTTT.

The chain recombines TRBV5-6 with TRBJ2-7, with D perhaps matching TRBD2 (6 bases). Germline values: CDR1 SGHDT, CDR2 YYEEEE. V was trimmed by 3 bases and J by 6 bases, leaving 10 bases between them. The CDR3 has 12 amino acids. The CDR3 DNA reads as TGTGCCAGCAGCTCCCGACTAGGCGAGCAGTACTTC. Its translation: CASSSRLGEQYF.

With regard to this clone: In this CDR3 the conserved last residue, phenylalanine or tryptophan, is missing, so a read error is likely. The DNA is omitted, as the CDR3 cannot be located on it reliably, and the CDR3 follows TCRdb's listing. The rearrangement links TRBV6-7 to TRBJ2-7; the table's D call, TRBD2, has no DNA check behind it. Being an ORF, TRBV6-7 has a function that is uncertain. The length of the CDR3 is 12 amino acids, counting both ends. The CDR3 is CASSYCPKKRLY.

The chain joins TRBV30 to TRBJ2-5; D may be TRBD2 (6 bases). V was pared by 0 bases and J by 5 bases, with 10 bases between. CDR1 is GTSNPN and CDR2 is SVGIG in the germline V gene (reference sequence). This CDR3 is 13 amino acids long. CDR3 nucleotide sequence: TGTGCCTGGAGTGTAGGCGGGGTCGAGACCCAGTACTTC. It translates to CAWSVGGVETQYF.

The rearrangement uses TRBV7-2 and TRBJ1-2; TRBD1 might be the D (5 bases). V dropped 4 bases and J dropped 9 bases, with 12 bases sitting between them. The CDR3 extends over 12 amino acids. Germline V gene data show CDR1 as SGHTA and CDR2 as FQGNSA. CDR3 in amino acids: CASSSGLSSYTF. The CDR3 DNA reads TGTGCCAGCAGCTCGGGACTCAGTAGCTACACCTTC.

This CDR3 reads CASSPTDLNTEAFF. The CDR3 nucleotides read TGTGCCAGCAGTCCGACAGACTTGAACACTGAAGCTTTCTTT. This sequence joins TRBV7-9 and TRBJ1-1; D might be TRBD1 (5 bases). This CDR3 contains 14 residues. V was cut by 6 bases and J by 0 bases, with 11 bases left in between. Germline CDR1 and CDR2: SEHNR and FQNEAQ (reference sequence). The full variable domain, in which reference TRBV7-9 and TRBJ1-1 provide the parts outside the CDR3, is DTGVSQNPRHKITKRGQNVTFRCDPISEHNRLYWYRQTLGQGPEFLTYFQNEAQLEKSRLLSDRFSAERPKGSFSTLEIQRTEQGDSAMYLCASSPTDLNTEAFFGQGTRLTVV.

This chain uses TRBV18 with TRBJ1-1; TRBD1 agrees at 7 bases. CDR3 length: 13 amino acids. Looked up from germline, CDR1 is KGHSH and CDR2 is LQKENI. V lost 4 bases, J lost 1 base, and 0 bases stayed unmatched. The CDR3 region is CASSRQGNTEAFF. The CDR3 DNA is TGTGCCAGCTCACGACAGGGGAACACTGAAGCTTTCTTT. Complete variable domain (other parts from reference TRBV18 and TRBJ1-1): NAGVMQNPRHLVRRRGQEARLRCSPMKGHSHVYWYRQLPEEGLKFMVYLQKENIIDESGMPKERFSAEFPKEGPSILRIQQVVRGDSAAYFCASSRQGNTEAFFGQGTRLTVV.

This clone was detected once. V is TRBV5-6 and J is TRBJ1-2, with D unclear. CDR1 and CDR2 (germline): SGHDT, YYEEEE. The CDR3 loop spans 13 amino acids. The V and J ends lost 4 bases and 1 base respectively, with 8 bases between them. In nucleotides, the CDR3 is TGTGCCAGCAGCCTGGGCTATAACTATGGCTACACCTTC. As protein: CASSLGYNYGYTF.

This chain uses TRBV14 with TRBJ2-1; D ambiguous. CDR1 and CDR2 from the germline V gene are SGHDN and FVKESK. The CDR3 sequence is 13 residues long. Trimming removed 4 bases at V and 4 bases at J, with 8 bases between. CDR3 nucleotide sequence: TGTGCCAGCAGCCCCCAGACTTACAATGAGCAGTTCTTC. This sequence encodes CASSPQTYNEQFF.

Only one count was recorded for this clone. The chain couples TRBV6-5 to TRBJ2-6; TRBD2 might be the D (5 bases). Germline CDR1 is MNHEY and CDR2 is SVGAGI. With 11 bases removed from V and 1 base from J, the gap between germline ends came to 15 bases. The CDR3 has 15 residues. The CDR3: CAASGRGSGANVLTF. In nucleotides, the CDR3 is TGTGCCGCGAGCGGTAGAGGGTCTGGGGCCAACGTCCTGACTTTC.